This T cell receptor (beta chain) was captured by sequencing in a study of blood T cell repertoires in COVID-19. Study-wide background: Sources were T cells, B-cell-depleted T cells, or PBMCs; the material itself was cDNA or gDNA.

The protocol was immunoSEQ multiplex PCR, while the TCRdb copy is restricted to in-frame clones and leaves out a portion. Among roughly 190,000 clones listed, more than 75% were seen once. This receptor was taken from a man aged 18 to 29 with active or convalescent COVID-19. The specimen was peripheral blood.

DNA for the CDR3: TGTGCCAGCAGTCGAGGGGGGGATGGCTACACCTTC. Residues: CASSRGGDGYTF. The chain links TRBV11-3 to TRBJ1-2, with a tentative D call TRBD1 (6 bases). The length of the CDR3 is 12 residues. V gave up 6 bases and J gave up 6 bases, with 11 bases separating them. Germline values: CDR1 SGHNT, CDR2 YENEEA.